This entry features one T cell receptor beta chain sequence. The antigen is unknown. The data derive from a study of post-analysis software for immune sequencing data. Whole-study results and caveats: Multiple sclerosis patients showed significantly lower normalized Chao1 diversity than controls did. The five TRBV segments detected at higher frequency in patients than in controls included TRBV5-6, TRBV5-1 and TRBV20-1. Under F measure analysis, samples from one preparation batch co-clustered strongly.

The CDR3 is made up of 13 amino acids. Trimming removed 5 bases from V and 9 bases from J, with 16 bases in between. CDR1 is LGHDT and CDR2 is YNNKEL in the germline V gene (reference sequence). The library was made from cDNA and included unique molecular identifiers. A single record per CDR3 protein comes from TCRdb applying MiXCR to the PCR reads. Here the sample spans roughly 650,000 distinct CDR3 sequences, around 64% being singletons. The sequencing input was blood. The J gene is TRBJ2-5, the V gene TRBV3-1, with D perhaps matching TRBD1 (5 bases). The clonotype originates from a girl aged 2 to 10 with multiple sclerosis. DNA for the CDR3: TGTGCCAGCAGCGTCGACAGTTCAAGGGCCCAGTACTTC. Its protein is CASSVDSSRAQYF.